This T cell receptor (beta chain) is drawn from a study of shared clonotypes between healthy human individuals. TCRdb keeps only in-frame clones here, not all; method: immunoSEQ multiplex PCR. Of about 1.1 million clones detected, around three quarters appear once; the ten largest clones hold around 0.47%. The CDR3 is 14 residues long. Between the trimmed V and J ends, which lost 3 bases and 2 bases, there was a span of 10 bases. CDR1 and CDR2 (germline): MNHEY, SVGAGI. General study points: Some clonotypes were shared by all four sorted-subset donors, while others were not shared. The non-shared ones had lower generation probabilities than the shared ones. Memory subsets had estimated richness that was generally smaller than that of naive subsets.

Remarks on this clone: Its antigen remains unknown.

The chain recombines TRBV6-5 with TRBJ1-1; D is possibly TRBD1 (5 bases). The TCR sequence derives from a man younger than 35 in good health. Some clones in this sample may be carry-over from other donors' samples. Sequenced sample: memory CD4+ T cells from PBMCs. Subset of the sample: CD45RA-negative fraction. CDR3 nucleotide sequence: TGTGCCAGCAGTTATACAGGACCCAACACTGAAGCTTTCTTT. Amino acids: CASSYTGPNTEAFF.